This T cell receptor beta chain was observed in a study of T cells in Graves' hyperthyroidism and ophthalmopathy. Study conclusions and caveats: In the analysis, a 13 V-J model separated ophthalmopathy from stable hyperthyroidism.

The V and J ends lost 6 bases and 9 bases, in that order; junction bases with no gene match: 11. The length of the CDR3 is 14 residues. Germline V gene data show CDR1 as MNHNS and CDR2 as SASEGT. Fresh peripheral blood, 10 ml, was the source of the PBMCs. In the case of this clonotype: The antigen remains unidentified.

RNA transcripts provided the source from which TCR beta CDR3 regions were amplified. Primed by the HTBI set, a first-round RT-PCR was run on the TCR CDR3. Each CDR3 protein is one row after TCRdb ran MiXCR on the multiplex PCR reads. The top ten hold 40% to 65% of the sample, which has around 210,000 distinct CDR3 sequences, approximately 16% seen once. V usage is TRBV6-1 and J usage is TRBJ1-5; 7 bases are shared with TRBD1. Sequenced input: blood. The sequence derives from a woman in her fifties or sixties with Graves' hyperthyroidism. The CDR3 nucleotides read TGTGCCAGCAGACCCGGGACAGCGGCTCTGCCCCAGCATTTT. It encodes CASRPGTAALPQHF.